This T cell receptor beta chain was recorded in a study of OX40 agonist ivuxolimab in advanced cancers. The data were produced by immunoSEQ multiplex PCR, yet TCRdb's version contains in-frame clones alone and is incomplete. The sample carries more than 80,000 clones, roughly 89% recorded once. This CDR3 is 17 amino acids long. Germline CDR1 reads SGDLS; CDR2 reads YYNGEE. The V and J ends lost 3 bases and 5 bases, in that order; junction bases with no gene match: 15. The TCR was taken from an adult with an advanced solid tumor such as melanoma, head and neck, liver or kidney cancer. This specimen consisted of CD4+ or CD8+ T cells sorted from blood, obtained in a trial of the OX40 agonist ivuxolimab. The chain combines TRBV9 with TRBJ1-2; 8 bases map to TRBD1. The CDR3 sequence: CASSANGNRGEGYGYTF. CDR3 DNA sequence: TGTGCCAGCAGCGCTAACGGAAACAGGGGGGAAGGATATGGCTACACCTTC. Supplemented by reference TRBV9 and TRBJ1-2, the full variable domain reads DSGVTQTPKHLITATGQRVTLRCSPRSGDLSVYWYQQSLDQGLQFLIQYYNGEERAKGNILERFSAQQFPDLHSELNLSSLELGDSALYFCASSANGNRGEGYGYTFGSGTRLTVV.